The sequence of this T cell receptor beta chain was determined in a study of regulatory T cells in long-lasting Graves disease. Library construction for TCR beta used iRepertoire HTBI primers and Arm-PCR of CDR3 regions. MiXCR, run by TCRdb on the multiplex PCR reads, gives a single entry per CDR3 protein. The table records 350,000 to 500,000 distinct CDR3 sequences, about a sixth of them present only once. This clonotype was seen at least ten times. The V segment lost 2 bases and the J segment 6 bases; nucleotides outside the gene matches: 17. This CDR3 contains 18 residues. Germline V gives CDR1 GTSNPN, CDR2 SVGIG (reference sequence). Time point given: newly diagnosed GD, antithyroid drugs for less than 3 months. PBMC RNA was the source of the TCR library. These data were also reused for a study on T cells in Graves' hyperthyroidism and ophthalmopathy.

Sample: peripheral blood mononuclear cells (PBMCs), taken at new diagnosis, from a patient treated with antithyroid drugs. This sequence originates from a woman under 30 with Graves disease. The chain carries TRBV30 and TRBJ2-4; 9 nucleotides align to TRBD1. The CDR3 sequence: CAWSSYPGQGGFGNIQYF. The CDR3 coding sequence is TGTGCCTGGAGTTCCTACCCGGGACAGGGAGGATTTGGAAACATTCAGTACTTC. The full variable domain, rest sourced from reference TRBV30 and TRBJ2-4, is SQTIHQWPATLVQPVGSPLSLECTVEGTSNPNLYWYRQAAGRGLQLLFYSVGIGQISSEVPQNLSASRPQDRQFILSSKKLLLSDSGFYLCAWSSYPGQGGFGNIQYFGAGTRLSVL.